This record concerns one TCR beta chain sequence. The germline V and J ends were trimmed by 10 bases and 6 bases, with 19 bases remaining between them. In germline, CDR1 is SNHLY, CDR2 FYNNEI. This CDR3 is 14 amino acids long. The protocol was immunoSEQ multiplex PCR, while the TCRdb copy is restricted to in-frame clones and leaves out a portion. The table lists some 2 million clones, less than 95% of them singletons. This specimen comes from a study of shared clonotypes between healthy human individuals. CD8 cells regarded as naive lacked CD45RO, were positively chosen for CCR7, and omitted terminally differentiated effector memory CD45RA+ cells.

The chain links TRBV2 to TRBJ2-1; maybe TRBD2 (5 bases). Sequencing was performed on naive CD8+ T cells sorted from blood. This clonotype was sampled from a man in his late teens or twenties in good health. The DNA for the CDR3 is TGTGCCACCCATCTAGGATTCGGGGTCAATGAGCAGTTCTTC. This encodes CATHLGFGVNEQFF.